This record concerns one TCR beta chain sequence. As processed by the authors: The assay estimated nucleated cells by amplifying reference gene primers. TCRdb keeps only in-frame clones here, not all; method: immunoSEQ multiplex PCR. From that table come the V and J calls and clone size; the DNA was used to work out D and trimming. The profile shows 200,000 to 250,000 clones, 80% of them singletons. The data derive from a study of blood T cell repertoires in COVID-19. Individuals aged roughly 18 to 95 years were recruited from fewer than 30 US areas. The CDR3 covers 14 residues. Per germline, CDR1 SGHDN and CDR2 FVKESK. The ends were cut back, 2 bases at V and 3 bases at J, with 10 bases in the middle.

The sequenced sample consisted of PBMCs or T cells enriched from blood (not recorded which). V usage is TRBV14 and J usage is TRBJ1-2, with D perhaps matching TRBD1 (6 bases). This receptor was obtained from a man younger than 45 with acute COVID-19. In nucleotides, the CDR3 is TGTGCCAGCAGCCAATCGGACAGCTACTATGGCTACACCTTC. This translates into CASSQSDSYYGYTF.